These 23 T cell receptor beta chains were all obtained from the same sample, sequenced in a study of cytomegalovirus exposure and HLA in healthy donors. The table came from immunoSEQ multiplex PCR; TCRdb's copy has only in-frame clones and leaves some out. The sample shows 120,000 or so clones, approximately 90% of them seen only once. The sequenced sample consisted of PBMCs. These receptors all stem from a young woman in good health and CMV-seronegative.

This chain connects TRBV27 to TRBJ2-7, with 9 bases lining up with TRBD1. CDR3 length: 13 amino acids. Per the germline V gene, CDR1 is MNHEY and CDR2 is SMNVEV (reference sequence). The ends lost 7 bases at V and 3 bases at J; junction bases unmatched: 4. Written as DNA, the CDR3 is TGTGCCAGCATCGGACAGGGGAACTACGAGCAGTACTTC. Amino acid sequence: CASIGQGNYEQYF.

The chain has TRBV2 and TRBJ2-3, with D possibly TRBD2 on 6 matching bases. The CDR3 loop spans 16 amino acids. The V and J ends lost 6 bases and 5 bases respectively, with 21 bases between them. Germline CDR1 and CDR2: SNHLY and FYNNEI. This chain's CDR3 is CASRTGTQGRRDTQYF. The CDR3 DNA follows: TGTGCCAGCAGAACCGGGACTCAAGGCCGAAGAGATACGCAGTATTTT.

The chain links TRBV4-2 to TRBJ2-1, with a possible D match to TRBD1 (5 bases). CDR3 length: 17 residues. Trimming shortened V by 2 bases and J by 1 base, and 15 bases separated the two germline ends. Per the germline V gene, CDR1 is LGHNA and CDR2 is YNFKEQ. The CDR3 here is CASSQRTGQLSYNEQFF. The CDR3 DNA reads as TGTGCCAGCAGCCAACGTACAGGACAACTTTCCTACAATGAGCAGTTCTTC.

The gene calls are TRBV2 and TRBJ1-3; D not certain. This CDR3 is 10 amino acids long. The V end lost 8 bases, the J end lost 3 bases, and 2 bases lay between the germline ends. Germline loops: CDR1 SNHLY, CDR2 FYNNEI. This chain's CDR3 is CASHGNTIYF. For the CDR3, the DNA is TGTGCCAGCCATGGAAACACCATATATTTT.

The rearrangement links TRBV30 to TRBJ2-1, with 11 bases fitting TRBD2. The J segment lost 15 bases and the V segment lost 4 bases, leaving 11 bases of the junction unmatched. Germline V gene sequence: CDR1 GTSNPN, CDR2 SVGIG (reference sequence). CDR3 length equals 13 residues. CDR3 loop: CAWTQTLAGGSFF. The CDR3, as DNA: TGTGCCTGGACACAAACGCTAGCGGGAGGTTCGTTCTTC.

The rearrangement uses TRBV30 and TRBJ2-6; D is perhaps TRBD2 (5 bases). The CDR3 is 15 residues long. Trimming removed 2 bases from V and 1 base from J, with 9 bases in between. Germline-derived CDR1 and CDR2 are GTSNPN and SVGIG (reference sequence). Here the CDR3 reads CAWSLRGSGANVLTF. DNA for the CDR3: TGTGCCTGGAGTCTCCGGGGATCTGGGGCCAACGTCCTGACTTTC.

The V call is TRBV21-1, the J call TRBJ1-3; the D call of TRBD1 is as the table states it, not checked on the DNA. TRBV21-1 is tagged as a pseudogene. The CDR3 is 15 amino acids. CDR3 in DNA: TGTGGGGATCGGGACAGGAAAGGTTCTGGAAACACCATATATTTT. Protein product: CGDRDRKGSGNTIYF.

This clone was counted only a few times. CDR3 protein: CASSAGYGYTF. The CDR3 coding sequence is TGTGCCAGCAGCGCCGGTTATGGCTACACCTTC. This chain uses TRBV9 with TRBJ1-2; D is ambiguous. V dropped 3 bases and J dropped 5 bases, with 5 bases sitting between them. This CDR3 has 11 residues. The germline V gene encodes CDR1 SGDLS and CDR2 YYNGEE.

This clone came up once. V gene TRBV5-1 combines with J gene TRBJ1-5; D is perhaps TRBD1 (5 bases). The CDR3 has 17 residues. CDR1 is SGHRS, CDR2 YFSETQ, per germline. The ends were cut back, 1 base at V and 5 bases at J, with 19 bases in the middle. The chain's CDR3 is CASSLQPQGVADQPQHF. The CDR3 DNA reads as TGCGCCAGCAGCTTGCAACCTCAGGGTGTGGCGGATCAGCCCCAGCATTTT.

The chain's CDR3 is CASSLGGNSYEQYF. CDR3 nucleotide sequence: TGTGCCAGCAGCTTAGGGGGCAACTCCTACGAGCAGTACTTC. The chain joins TRBV7-9 to TRBJ2-7; maybe TRBD1 (5 bases). Germline-derived CDR1 and CDR2 are SEHNR and FQNEAQ (reference sequence). Trimming left V 1 base short and J 0 bases short, with 7 bases between. There are 14 residues in the CDR3.

This clone was seen a single time. The chain joins TRBV28 to TRBJ1-5; no clear D gene. The germline V gene has CDR1 MDHEN and CDR2 SYDVKM. This CDR3 comprises 14 residues. V was clipped by 3 bases and J by 1 base, with 7 bases between them. The CDR3 here is CASSFLESNQPQHF. The DNA of the CDR3 is TGTGCCAGCAGTTTCCTGGAGAGCAATCAGCCCCAGCATTTT.

The chain has TRBV4-1 and TRBJ2-3, with TRBD2 matching 9 bases. V was clipped by 0 bases and J by 5 bases; unmatched bases: 9. Germline V gives CDR1 MGHRA, CDR2 YSYEKL. CDR3 size: 17 residues. The CDR3 is CASSQDFGGGAKDTQYF. In DNA form, the CDR3 reads TGCGCCAGCAGCCAAGATTTCGGCGGGGGGGCAAAAGATACGCAGTATTTT.

The rearrangement uses TRBV6-6 and TRBJ1-3; 7 positions match TRBD1. CDR3 length: 16 amino acids. The V gene end was trimmed by 2 bases and the J gene end by 3 bases; junction bases not matched to a gene: 7. Germline V gene data show CDR1 as MNHNY and CDR2 as SVGAGI (reference sequence). In DNA, the CDR3 is TGTGCCAGCAGTTACCGGACAGGTGGGAATGGAAACACCATATATTTT. It specifies CASSYRTGGNGNTIYF.

J is TRBJ2-7 and V is TRBV7-3, with a weak D call TRBD1 (5 bases). Germline loops: CDR1 SGHTA, CDR2 FQGTGA. Trimming removed 2 bases at V and 5 bases at J, with 16 bases between. This CDR3 is built from 15 residues. Written as DNA, the CDR3 is TGTGCCAGCAGCTTAGACCCAGGGTCAAGGGACGAGCAGTACTTC. This encodes CASSLDPGSRDEQYF.

The table lists this clone with a count of one. The CDR3 DNA follows: TGTGCCAGCAGGACGAGCGGGACACCTTATGGCTACACCTTC. Protein product: CASRTSGTPYGYTF. V is TRBV28 and J is TRBJ1-2; D perhaps matches TRBD1 (6 bases). This CDR3 contains 14 residues. Trimming shortened V by 6 bases and J by 5 bases, and 16 bases separated the two germline ends. Looked up from germline, CDR1 is MDHEN and CDR2 is SYDVKM.

This rearrangement joins TRBV5-5 to TRBJ2-7, with D unresolved. The CDR3 contains 14 residues. Deletions cut 4 bases from V and 1 base from J, with 12 bases between. In germline, CDR1 is SGHKS, CDR2 YYEKEE (reference sequence). DNA for the CDR3: TGTGCCAGCAGCCAATCTCGCAGTTCCTACGAGCAGTACTTC. Protein sequence: CASSQSRSSYEQYF. Variable domain in full (rest from reference TRBV5-5 and TRBJ2-7): DAGVTQSPTHLIKTRGQQVTLRCSPISGHKSVSWYQQVLGQGPQFIFQYYEKEERGRGNFPDRFSARQFPNYSSELNVNALLLGDSALYLCASSQSRSSYEQYFGPGTRLTVT.

CDR3 sequence: CASSPRGGRETQYF. The CDR3 DNA is TGTGCCAGCAGTCCCCGGGGAGGGCGGGAGACCCAGTACTTC. V gene TRBV27 combines with J gene TRBJ2-5, with 7 positions matching TRBD2. V shed 5 bases and J 5 bases; nucleotides not matched to a gene: 8. Germline CDR1 is MNHEY and CDR2 is SMNVEV (reference sequence). This CDR3 contains 14 residues.

This chain uses TRBV29-1 with TRBJ2-3; 7 positions match TRBD1. This CDR3 region has 14 residues. Looked up from germline, CDR1 is SQVTM and CDR2 is ANQGSEA. V trimming: 6 bases; J trimming: 5 bases; junction bases outside the gene matches: 11. Here the CDR3 DNA reads TGCAGCGTGGACTCTCGGACAGGATTAGATACGCAGTATTTT. Protein product: CSVDSRTGLDTQYF.

The rearrangement joins TRBV27 to TRBJ2-1; 11 bases agree with TRBD2. This CDR3 spans 15 amino acids. CDR1 is MNHEY and CDR2 is SMNVEV in the germline V gene (reference sequence). V shed 9 bases and J 3 bases; nucleotides not matched to a gene: 7. The CDR3 reads CASTPGTSGYNEQFF. The CDR3 nucleotides read TGTGCCAGTACTCCCGGGACTAGCGGCTACAATGAGCAGTTCTTC.

CDR3 sequence reads: CASSRRLAGRSTDTQYF. CDR3 in DNA: TGCGCCAGCAGCCGGCGACTAGCGGGACGGAGCACAGATACGCAGTATTTT. This chain uses TRBV5-1 with TRBJ2-3; 11 nucleotides match TRBD2. V lost 4 bases, J lost 0 bases, and 7 bases stayed unmatched. The CDR3 has 17 residues. Germline loops: CDR1 SGHRS, CDR2 YFSETQ. Based on the CDR3 plus reference TRBV5-1 and TRBJ2-3, the full variable domain is KAGVTQTPRYLIKTRGQQVTLSCSPISGHRSVSWYQQTPGQGLQFLFEYFSETQRNKGNFPGRFSGRQFSNSRSEMNVSTLELGDSALYLCASSRRLAGRSTDTQYFGPGTRLTVL.

The rearrangement joins TRBV7-9 to TRBJ2-7, with 12 bases identical to TRBD2. This CDR3 is 17 amino acids long. V dropped 5 bases and J dropped 3; count of bases not matched to a gene: 11. CDR1 is SEHNR, CDR2 FQNEAQ, per germline (reference sequence). For the CDR3, the DNA is TGTGCCAGCAGCGGTAAACGACTAGCGGGAGATTTCTACGAGCAGTACTTC. This gives the protein CASSGKRLAGDFYEQYF.

The V call is TRBV5-1, the J call TRBJ2-2, with D unclear. The V end was cut by 4 bases, the J end by 5 bases, with 15 bases between. The CDR3 is made up of 15 amino acids. Germline V gene lookup returns CDR1 SGHRS and CDR2 YFSETQ. CDR3 nucleotides: TGCGCCAGCAGCCACCAGATCACGTTAACCGGGGAGCTGTTTTTT. It translates to CASSHQITLTGELFF.

The chain carries TRBV19 and TRBJ2-1; 10 bases are a match to TRBD2. This CDR3 contains 17 residues. After removal of 3 bases from V and 3 bases from J, the junction contained 8 bases not matched to a gene. CDR1 is LNHDA, CDR2 SQIVND, per germline (reference sequence). The CDR3 sequence is CASSISPGLALYNEQFF. The CDR3 coding sequence is TGTGCCAGTAGTATTTCTCCGGGACTAGCGCTCTACAATGAGCAGTTCTTC. The complete variable domain, with remaining parts taken from reference TRBV19 and TRBJ2-1, reads DGGITQSPKYLFRKEGQNVTLSCEQNLNHDAMYWYRQDPGQGLRLIYYSQIVNDFQKGDIAEGYSVSREKKESFPLTVTSAQKNPTAFYLCASSISPGLALYNEQFFGPGTRLTVL.